The TCR beta chain described here comes from a study of shared clonotypes between healthy human individuals. Clones were sequenced by immunoSEQ multiplex PCR, and TCRdb holds only the in-frame ones, with some missing. The sample holds about half a million clones, roughly 83% seen once. This clone has just a few counts. The CDR3 is 14 amino acids. Trimming shortened V by 7 bases and J by 0 bases, and 13 bases separated the two germline ends. Germline CDR1 and CDR2: SNHLY and FYNNEI. The sample was PBMCs. The source is a woman aged 40 to 49 in good health. Some clones in this sample may be carry-over from other donors' samples. The chain carries TRBV2 and TRBJ2-7, with D possibly being TRBD1 (6 bases). The CDR3 sequence is CASKGQPSSYEQYF. Written as DNA, the CDR3 is TGTGCCAGCAAAGGACAGCCGAGCTCCTACGAGCAGTACTTC.